These T cell receptor beta chains were read from a single sample in a study of blood T cells in healthy people across ages. TCRdb recomputed calls from the 5' RACE reads with MiXCR, one row per CDR3 protein. The data show approximately 1,000,000 distinct CDR3 sequences, roughly two fifths seen once. The sequencing input was blood. These receptors were obtained from a man aged 18 to 35 in good health. Each CDR3 is given with its conserved first and last residue. The D gene is left open where the match is weak. Size values are once, few and many counts, or a class for expanded clones, and some rows have none.

d_gene	abundance	v_gene	j_gene	CDR3aa	CDR3nt
-	few	TRBV11-2	TRBJ2-5	CASSLTQGPAKMKKETQYF	TGTGCCAGCAGCTTGACCCAAGGTCCCGCAAAAATGAAGAAAGAGACCCAGTACTTC
-	-	TRBV20-1	TRBJ2-7	CSARDGGSSYEQYF	TGCAGTGCTAGAGATGGAGGGAGCTCCTACGAGCAGTACTTC
TRBD2	-	TRBV20-1	TRBJ2-3	CSAVRGGLPDTQYF	TGCAGTGCCGTGCGGGGGGGCCTCCCAGATACGCAGTATTTT
-	-	TRBV20-1	TRBJ1-2	CSASPTSNYGYTF	TGCAGTGCTAGCCCCACTTCTAACTATGGCTACACCTTC
-	-	TRBV6-2/TRBV6-3	TRBJ1-5	CASRVMNQPQHF	TGTGCCAGCAGGGTCATGAATCAGCCCCAGCATTTT
TRBD2	few	TRBV15	TRBJ2-2	CATSRFGTSANTGELFF	TGTGCCACCAGCAGATTTGGGACTAGCGCAAACACCGGGGAGCTGTTTTTT
-	-	TRBV27	TRBJ2-7	CASSEENSYEQYF	TGTGCCAGCAGCGAGGAGAACTCCTACGAGCAGTACTTC
TRBD2	few	TRBV2	TRBJ2-1	CASRFPPSGGPDEQFF	TGTGCCAGCAGGTTCCCCCCCAGCGGGGGGCCCGATGAGCAGTTCTTC
-	few	TRBV12-3/TRBV12-4	TRBJ1-1	CASSFAGMNTEAFF	TGTGCCAGCAGTTTTGCAGGGATGAACACTGAAGCTTTCTTT
-	few	TRBV5-1	TRBJ1-6	CASSGDIRSNSPLHF	TGCGCCAGCAGCGGGGACATTCGGTCTAATTCACCCCTCCACTTT
-	-	TRBV18	TRBJ2-7	CASSPGQPPYEQYF	TGTGCCAGCTCACCGGGTCAACCCCCCTACGAGCAGTACTTC
-	-	TRBV4-3	TRBJ1-5	CASSLHLKYSNQPQHF	TGCGCCAGCAGCCTACACCTAAAGTATAGCAATCAGCCCCAGCATTTT
-	few	TRBV4-2	TRBJ2-1	CASSQELRDMDEQFF	TGTGCCAGCAGCCAAGAATTACGGGACATGGATGAGCAGTTCTTC
-	many	TRBV7-9	TRBJ2-5	CASSLDTGETQYF	TGTGCCAGCAGCTTAGACACAGGGGAGACCCAGTACTTC
TRBD1	-	TRBV5-1	TRBJ2-5	CASRAETGGFRQETQYF	TGCGCCAGCAGGGCCGAGACAGGGGGCTTTCGGCAAGAGACCCAGTACTTC
TRBD1	few	TRBV12-3/TRBV12-4	TRBJ1-1	CASSFGTVMNTEAFF	TGTGCCAGCAGTTTTGGGACAGTGATGAACACTGAAGCTTTCTTT
TRBD1	many	TRBV29-1	TRBJ1-2	CSARDRGVYGYTF	TGCAGCGCCAGGGACAGGGGTGTCTATGGCTACACCTTC
-	few	TRBV5-1	TRBJ2-1	CASSWERGGAYNEQFF	TGCGCCAGCAGCTGGGAGAGAGGGGGGGCCTACAATGAGCAGTTCTTC
TRBD1	-	TRBV25-1	TRBJ1-2	CASKDRASYGYTF	TGTGCCAGCAAAGACAGGGCCTCCTATGGCTACACCTTC
-	-	TRBV2	TRBJ2-7	CASRENSYEQYF	TGTGCCAGCCGGGAGAACTCCTACGAGCAGTACTTC
-	-	TRBV20-1	TRBJ2-5	CSARGTRTAQETQYF	TGCAGTGCTAGGGGAACCCGGACAGCCCAAGAGACCCAGTACTTC
-	-	TRBV14	TRBJ1-2	CASSQDMDRWYEGYTF	TGTGCCAGCAGCCAAGACATGGACAGATGGTATGAGGGCTACACCTTC
-	-	TRBV7-9	TRBJ2-2	CASSLAEYTGELFF	TGTGCCAGCAGCTTAGCTGAGTACACCGGGGAGCTGTTTTTT
-	-	TRBV6-5	TRBJ1-5	CATQQGSSNQPQHF	TGTGCCACCCAACAGGGAAGTAGCAATCAGCCCCAGCATTTT
-	few	TRBV5-1	TRBJ1-2	CASSLADNNYGYTF	TGCGCCAGCAGCTTGGCGGACAACAACTATGGCTACACCTTC
-	few	TRBV6-6	TRBJ2-1	CASLDSNSYNEQFF	TGTGCCAGCCTTGACTCAAACTCCTACAATGAGCAGTTCTTC
-	-	TRBV20-1	TRBJ2-1	CSASQGRYNEQFF	TGCAGTGCATCTCAGGGACGGTACAATGAGCAGTTCTTC
TRBD1	-	TRBV3-1	TRBJ1-2	CASSSGTGNIYGYTF	TGTGCCAGCAGCTCCGGGACAGGGAACATCTATGGCTACACCTTC
TRBD1	-	TRBV12-3/TRBV12-4	TRBJ2-7	CASSSQDRGVYYEQYF	TGTGCCAGCAGTTCCCAAGACAGGGGAGTATATTACGAGCAGTACTTC
-	-	TRBV6-5	TRBJ2-7	CASSYSGRRSVYEQYF	TGTGCCAGCAGTTACAGTGGCAGGCGGAGCGTCTACGAGCAGTACTTC
-	-	TRBV28	TRBJ2-7	CASSFAGKRDEQYF	TGTGCCAGCAGTTTTGCAGGAAAAAGGGACGAGCAGTACTTC